One sample yielded the 30 T cell receptor beta chains listed below, sequenced in a study of cytomegalovirus exposure and HLA in healthy donors. 13 Jbeta primers and 60 Vbeta primers were used for the PCR. Only in-frame clones appear in the TCRdb table, and some are missing; sequencing was by immunoSEQ multiplex PCR. This repertoire shows tens of thousands of clones, around three quarters found once; its top ten account for approximately 4.6%. The sequenced sample was PBMCs. All receptors come from a middle-aged man in good health and CMV-seronegative.

The chain uses TRBV7-2 and TRBJ2-5; TRBD2 matches 9 bases. CDR1 is SGHTA and CDR2 is FQGNSA in the germline V gene. The CDR3 extends over 16 amino acids. J lost 2 bases, V lost 4 bases, and 8 bases had no gene match. CDR3 region: CASSWLRGRAQETQYF. The CDR3 bases are TGTGCCAGCAGCTGGCTGCGCGGGAGGGCGCAAGAGACCCAGTACTTC.

This chain links TRBV7-9 with TRBJ2-1; unclear D gene. CDR1 SEHNR and CDR2 FQNEAQ come from the germline V gene (reference sequence). This CDR3 comprises 11 residues. V was shortened by 8 bases and J by 8 bases, with 10 bases between the two germline ends. CDR3 in DNA: TGTGCCAGCCTGAGTCATGATGAGCAGTTCTTC. Its translation: CASLSHDEQFF.

The chain links TRBV19 to TRBJ1-5; 7 bases agree with TRBD1. CDR1 is LNHDA and CDR2 is SQIVND in the germline V gene (reference sequence). The CDR3 length is 15 residues. Unmatched junction bases numbered 3, after V lost 4 bases and J lost 0 bases. The CDR3 DNA sequence: TGTGCCAGTAGTAGGGACAGCACTAGCAATCAGCCCCAGCATTTT. Amino acids: CASSRDSTSNQPQHF.

V gene TRBV11-2 combines with J gene TRBJ2-2; D perhaps matches TRBD2 (5 bases). Germline V gene data show CDR1 as SGHAT and CDR2 as FQNNGV. The CDR3 contains 15 residues. The V end was cut by 2 bases, the J end by 1 base, with 8 bases between. This chain's CDR3 is CASSLFGENTGELFF. The CDR3 nucleotides read TGTGCCAGCAGCTTATTCGGGGAGAACACCGGGGAGCTGTTTTTT.

V usage is TRBV14 and J usage is TRBJ2-1, with 10 bases matching TRBD2. The CDR3 loop spans 16 amino acids. Unmatched junction bases numbered 13, after V lost 4 bases and J lost 10 bases. In germline, CDR1 is SGHDN, CDR2 FVKESK. As DNA, the CDR3 is TGTGCCAGCAGCCTTCAAGCGGGAGGGGTTATGTTCGAGCAGTTCTTC. The encoded protein is CASSLQAGGVMFEQFF.

V usage is TRBV5-6 and J usage is TRBJ2-7, with TRBD1 as a possible D gene (5 bases). The CDR3 runs 14 residues. The V gene lost 4 bases and the J gene lost 6 bases, with 17 bases spanning the gap. Germline CDR1 SGHDT, CDR2 YYEEEE. The CDR3 nucleotides read TGTGCCAGCAGCGCACAGGTTCTCCCCGGCGAGCAGTACTTC. It codes for CASSAQVLPGEQYF.

V is TRBV6-1 and J is TRBJ2-2; D is ambiguous. CDR3 length: 14 residues. CDR1 and CDR2 from the germline V gene are MNHNS and SASEGT. V gave up 2 bases and J gave up 7 bases, with 11 bases separating them. The CDR3 nucleotides are TGTGCCAGCAGTGAAAGGTCCTCTAGCGGGGAGCTGTTTTTT. Translation gives CASSERSSSGELFF.

The chain uses TRBV28 and TRBJ1-5, with D perhaps matching TRBD1 (5 bases). The CDR3 spans 16 residues. V lost 2 bases, J lost 1 base, and 12 bases lay in between. Per the germline V gene, CDR1 is MDHEN and CDR2 is SYDVKM. CDR3 residues: CASSLTQGVSNQPQHF. The CDR3 nucleotides are TGTGCCAGCAGTTTAACTCAGGGTGTGAGCAATCAGCCCCAGCATTTT.

This clone appeared once. The chain uses TRBV28 and TRBJ1-5; D not resolved. From germline, CDR1 is MDHEN and CDR2 SYDVKM. Trimming cost V 5 bases and J 5 bases, with 19 bases left between them. The CDR3 is 16 amino acids. CDR3 coding DNA: TGTGCCAGCAGTCACCCGAACAGCAACAAAGATCAGCCCCAGCATTTT. This encodes CASSHPNSNKDQPQHF.

The chain uses TRBV7-2 and TRBJ2-2; maybe TRBD2 (6 bases). V lost 0 bases to trimming and J lost 6 bases, with 14 bases between them. Looked up from germline, CDR1 is SGHTA and CDR2 is FQGNSA. The CDR3 totals 16 residues. CDR3 nucleotides: TGTGCCAGCAGCTTAGCGTCGGGAGCAGGGTCCGGGGAGCTGTTTTTT. The encoded protein is CASSLASGAGSGELFF.

In its sample, this clone was seen a few times. V usage is TRBV29-1 and J usage is TRBJ2-5; 7 bases agree with TRBD2. Germline trimming cut 2 bases from V and 4 bases from J; bases unmatched to any gene: 10. CDR3 length: 15 residues. CDR1 is SQVTM, CDR2 ANQGSEA, per germline. In nucleotides, the CDR3 is TGCAGCGTTGAAATTCTAGGGGAGGGAGCAGAGACCCAGTACTTC. It encodes CSVEILGEGAETQYF.

V usage is TRBV18 and J usage is TRBJ2-7; D may be TRBD1 (6 bases). CDR3 length equals 13 residues. Germline V CDR1 and CDR2: KGHSH, LQKENI. The V end was cut by 4 bases, the J end by 8 bases, with 15 bases between. The CDR3 sequence: CASSRSSDSQQYF. The CDR3, as DNA: TGTGCCAGCTCACGCTCATCGGACAGTCAGCAGTACTTC.

The chain joins TRBV7-9 to TRBJ1-4; D unclear. The V and J ends lost 2 bases and 4 bases respectively, with 11 bases between them. The CDR3 runs to 15 residues. The germline V gene encodes CDR1 SEHNR and CDR2 FQNEAQ (reference sequence). CDR3 DNA sequence: TGTGCCAGCAGCTTACAGTTACGGAGTAATGAAAAACTGTTTTTT. As protein: CASSLQLRSNEKLFF.

The chain uses TRBV7-2 and TRBJ2-2; 11 bases are shared with TRBD1. Germline V gene sequence: CDR1 SGHTA, CDR2 FQGNSA. With V trimmed by 5 bases and J by 3 bases, 5 bases remained unmatched. The CDR3 is made up of 16 amino acids. Written as DNA, the CDR3 is TGTGCCAGCAGCCCGAGGGACAGGGGGGACACCGGGGAGCTGTTTTTT. Protein product: CASSPRDRGDTGELFF.

The chain combines TRBV14 with TRBJ2-2, with 13 bases fitting TRBD2. The CDR3 is 18 amino acids. V lost 2 bases to trimming and J lost 6 bases; unmatched junction nucleotides: 9. Per germline, CDR1 SGHDN and CDR2 FVKESK. CDR3 bases: TGTGCCAGCAGCCAAAGCCCTACTAGCGGGAGGGTCCCCGGGGAGCTGTTTTTT. This translates into CASSQSPTSGRVPGELFF.

This chain links TRBV5-6 with TRBJ2-1, with a tentative D call TRBD1 (6 bases). Germline loops: CDR1 SGHDT, CDR2 YYEEEE. The ends were cut back, 1 base at V and 6 bases at J, with 11 bases in the middle. The CDR3 totals 14 residues. CDR3 sequence: CASSLLRGRNEQFF. The CDR3 DNA reads as TGTGCCAGCAGCTTGCTCAGGGGTCGCAATGAGCAGTTCTTC.

The chain couples TRBV27 to TRBJ2-3, with D possibly TRBD2 on 6 matching bases. The germline CDR1 and CDR2 sequences are MNHEY and SMNVEV (reference sequence). This CDR3 spans 14 amino acids. Trimming removed 6 bases at V and 1 base at J, with 11 bases between. In DNA, the CDR3 is TGTGCCAGCAGACCCGGGGGACGCACAGATACGCAGTATTTT. As protein: CASRPGGRTDTQYF.

The genes are TRBV27 and TRBJ1-5, with D maybe TRBD1 (5 bases). Per the germline V gene, CDR1 is MNHEY and CDR2 is SMNVEV (reference sequence). The CDR3 covers 14 residues. The germline V and J ends were trimmed by 4 bases and 6 bases, with 13 bases remaining between them. DNA of the CDR3: TGTGCCAGCAGTTGGGGGGGGTGGAGTCAGCCCCAGCATTTT. Its protein is CASSWGGWSQPQHF.

The rearrangement joins TRBV7-2 to TRBJ2-3, with 11 bases that match TRBD2. Per germline, CDR1 SGHTA and CDR2 FQGNSA. J gave up 4 bases and V 1 base, and 4 bases lay outside the gene matches. The length of the CDR3 is 16 residues. In DNA, the CDR3 is TGTGCCAGCAGCTTAGGAGGACTAGCGGGTTCAGATACGCAGTATTTT. Protein sequence: CASSLGGLAGSDTQYF.

The V call is TRBV4-3, the J call TRBJ1-3; D remains unclear. Germline CDR1 LGHNA, CDR2 YSLEER. This CDR3 is built from 17 residues. V lost 1 base and J lost 4, with 17 bases in between. Here the CDR3 DNA reads TGCGCCAGCAGCCAAGGAGGCCTCTCTTATAGGGGAAACACCATATATTTT. It translates to CASSQGGLSYRGNTIYF.

This clone came up once. The V gene is TRBV30, the J gene TRBJ2-5; D could derive from TRBD1 or TRBD2 (5 bases each). The end of the DNA fits TRBJ2-7 better, so the J call may be wrong. This CDR3 has 13 amino acids. CDR1 is GTSNPN and CDR2 is SVGIG in the germline V gene (reference sequence). In DNA, the CDR3 is TGTGCCTGGAGTGTCCAGGGTGGGGGCGAGCAGTACTTC. Protein sequence: CAWSVQGGGEQYF.

The chain couples TRBV29-1 to TRBJ2-1; 7 bases agree with TRBD1. Germline V CDR1 and CDR2: SQVTM, ANQGSEA. V was clipped by 6 bases and J by 7 bases; unmatched bases: 9. This CDR3 is built from 13 residues. DNA of the CDR3: TGCAGCGTACAACAGGGGCTGAGAAATGAGCAGTTCTTC. Protein: CSVQQGLRNEQFF.

In this sample, this clone turned up once. The chain recombines TRBV19 with TRBJ2-7, with D possibly TRBD1 on 6 matching bases. CDR1 and CDR2 from the germline V gene are LNHDA and SQIVND (reference sequence). CDR3 length: 14 residues. V lost 6 bases and J 2 bases, leaving 14 bases between the germline ends. The CDR3 region is CASSSQGGTYEQYF. The CDR3 nucleotides read TGTGCCAGTAGCTCACAAGGGGGAACCTACGAGCAGTACTTC.

DNA of the CDR3: TGTGCCAGTAGTCTCGGACAGGGAGACGGCTACACCTTC. Protein sequence: CASSLGQGDGYTF. The chain carries TRBV19 and TRBJ1-2; TRBD1 agrees at 8 bases. Germline V lookup: CDR1 LNHDA, CDR2 SQIVND (reference sequence). This CDR3 comprises 13 residues. V was pared by 5 bases and J by 8 bases, with 7 bases of the junction left unmatched.

V and J are TRBV11-2 and TRBJ2-5; a weak D match, TRBD1 (6 bases). This CDR3 comprises 15 residues. Germline V CDR1 and CDR2: SGHAT, FQNNGV. Trimming took off 5 bases at V and 3 bases at J, with 16 bases between the two ends. The CDR3 DNA sequence: TGTGCCAGCAGCAAATCCGGGCACAGGGAAGAGACCCAGTACTTC. It yields the protein CASSKSGHREETQYF.

The V and J genes are TRBV19 and TRBJ2-7; 7 bases agree with TRBD1. V shed 4 bases, J shed 3 bases, and the junction held 9 bases outside the gene matches. There are 15 residues in the CDR3. The V gene's germline CDR1 is LNHDA and CDR2 SQIVND (reference sequence). CDR3 DNA sequence: TGTGCCAGTAGTACGTACAGGGGAGAGGGCTACGAGCAGTACTTC. Its protein product is CASSTYRGEGYEQYF.

In its sample, this clone was seen once. The rearrangement uses TRBV12-5 and TRBJ2-7; D possibly corresponds to TRBD1 (6 bases). CDR1 and CDR2 (germline): LGHNT, FRNRAP. The CDR3 is made up of 15 amino acids. Trimming stripped 0 bases from V and 3 bases from J, with 12 bases between. The CDR3: CASGLVGTQDYEQYF. The CDR3 DNA sequence: TGTGCTAGTGGTTTGGTAGGGACACAAGACTACGAGCAGTACTTC.

J is TRBJ2-6 and V is TRBV5-1, with 7 positions matching TRBD1. The CDR3 runs 15 residues. Germline loops: CDR1 SGHRS, CDR2 YFSETQ. With V trimmed by 4 bases and J by 1 base, 2 bases remained unmatched. The CDR3 loop reads CASSPGQSGANVLTF. The CDR3 bases are TGCGCCAGCAGCCCGGGACAGTCTGGGGCCAACGTCCTGACTTTC.

The V call is TRBV29-1, the J call TRBJ2-7, with D tentatively TRBD2 (7 bases). The germline V and J ends were trimmed by 2 bases and 6 bases, with 11 bases remaining between them. The CDR3 consists of 12 residues. In germline, CDR1 is SQVTM, CDR2 ANQGSEA. This CDR3 reads CSVERGAGEQYF. CDR3 bases: TGCAGCGTTGAACGGGGGGCAGGCGAGCAGTACTTC.

A few counts support this clone. The chain has TRBV9 and TRBJ2-5; TRBD1 agrees at 8 bases. The J call is in doubt because the DNA end fits TRBJ2-7 better. CDR1 is SGDLS and CDR2 is YYNGEE in the germline V gene. This CDR3 has 15 residues. CDR3: CASSPHGQGAYEQYF. The CDR3 region has the DNA TGTGCCAGCAGCCCCCACGGACAGGGAGCCTACGAGCAGTACTTC.